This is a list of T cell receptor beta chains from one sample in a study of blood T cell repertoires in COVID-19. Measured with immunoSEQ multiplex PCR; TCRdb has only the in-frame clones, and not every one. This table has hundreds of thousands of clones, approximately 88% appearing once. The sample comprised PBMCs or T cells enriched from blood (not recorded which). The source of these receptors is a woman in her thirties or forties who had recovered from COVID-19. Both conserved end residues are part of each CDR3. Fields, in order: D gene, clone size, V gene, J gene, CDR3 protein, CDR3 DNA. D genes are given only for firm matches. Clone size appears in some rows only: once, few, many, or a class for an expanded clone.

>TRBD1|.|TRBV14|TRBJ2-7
CASSQGGQGREQYF
TGTGCCAGCAGCCAAGGGGGACAGGGCAGGGAGCAGTACTTC
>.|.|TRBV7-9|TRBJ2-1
CASSPGVSYNEQFF
TGTGCCAGCAGCCCGGGAGTCTCCTACAATGAGCAGTTCTTC
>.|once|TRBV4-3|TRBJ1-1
CASSQTVGGTEAFF
TGCGCCAGCAGCCAAACAGTCGGGGGCACTGAAGCTTTCTTT
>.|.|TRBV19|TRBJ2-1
CASSIGLGLSSYNEQFF
TGTGCCAGTAGTATAGGGCTGGGCTTGAGCTCCTACAATGAGCAGTTCTTC
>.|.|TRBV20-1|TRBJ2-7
CSASHVNSYEQYF
TGCAGTGCCAGTCATGTCAACTCCTACGAGCAGTACTTC
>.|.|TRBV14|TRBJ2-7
CASSQVGALPPKQYF
TGTGCCAGCAGTCAGGTTGGGGCTCTTCCCCCCAAGCAGTACTTC
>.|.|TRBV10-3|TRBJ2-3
CAISVGLDTQYF
TGTGCCATCAGTGTCGGTCTAGATACGCAGTATTTT
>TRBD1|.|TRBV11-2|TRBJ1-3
CASSVTGQGSSGNTIYF
TGTGCCAGCAGCGTAACGGGACAGGGAAGCTCTGGAAACACCATATATTTT
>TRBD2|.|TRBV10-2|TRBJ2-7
CASSESRGSAYEQYF
TGCGCCAGCAGTGAGTCGCGGGGGAGCGCCTACGAGCAGTACTTC
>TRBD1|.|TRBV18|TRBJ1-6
CASSPQGQPYNSPLHF
TGTGCCAGCTCACCCCAGGGACAGCCCTATAATTCACCCCTCCACTTT
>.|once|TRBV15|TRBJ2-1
CATSRDREEQFF
TGTGCCACCAGCAGAGATAGAGAAGAGCAGTTCTTC
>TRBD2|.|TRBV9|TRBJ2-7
CASSVDRTSSVYEQYF
TGTGCCAGCAGCGTAGACCGGACTAGCAGCGTCTACGAGCAGTACTTC
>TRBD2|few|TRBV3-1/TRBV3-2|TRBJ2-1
CASSQAAPGLAFEQFF
TGTGCCAGCAGCCAAGCCGCCCCGGGACTAGCGTTCGAGCAGTTCTTC
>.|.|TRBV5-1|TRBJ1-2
CASSPWTFGYTF
TGCGCCAGCAGCCCCTGGACATTTGGCTACACCTTC
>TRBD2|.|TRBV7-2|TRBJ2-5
CASSFGGRPETQYF
TGTGCCAGCAGCTTTGGCGGGAGGCCAGAGACCCAGTACTTC